This is a list of T cell receptor beta chains from one sample in a study of blood T cell repertoires in COVID-19. Sequencing was performed with immunoSEQ multiplex PCR; in TCRdb, only in-frame clones are kept and a portion is missing. The data hold some 260,000 clones, with 60% to 75% observed a single time. The material sequenced was peripheral blood. The receptors were sampled from a woman over 75 with acute or convalescent COVID-19. Each CDR3 is given with its conserved first and last residue. A D gene is named only where the DNA matches it firmly. Part of the rows lack a size; the others show once, few, many or a class for expanded clones.

TRBJ1-2 | NA | TRBD1 | TRBV4-3 | CASSPLLRDRVSSSSGYTF | TGCGCCAGCAGCCCGCTACTAAGGGACAGGGTAAGTTCGTCGTCCGGCTACACCTTC
TRBJ2-1 | NA | NA | TRBV11-2 | CASSLVVGQGRYNEQFF | TGTGCCAGCAGCTTAGTAGTGGGGCAGGGTCGTTACAATGAGCAGTTCTTC
TRBJ1-4 | NA | NA | TRBV6-5 | CASSHGGVGEKLFF | TGTGCCAGCAGCCACGGGGGGGTTGGAGAAAAACTGTTTTTT
TRBJ1-6 | NA | NA | TRBV6-5 | CASTSTHNSPLHF | TGTGCCAGCACGAGTACTCATAATTCACCCCTCCACTTT
TRBJ2-5 | NA | NA | TRBV7-9 | CASSLVSGGGRNRTQYF | TGTGCCAGCAGCTTAGTCTCGGGAGGGGGCCGGAATCGGACCCAGTACTTC
TRBJ2-2 | NA | NA | TRBV30 | CAWRSQGAGELFF | TGTGCCTGGAGATCTCAGGGCGCCGGGGAGCTGTTTTTT
TRBJ2-7 | NA | NA | TRBV11-2 | CASSLDHNYEQYF | TGTGCCAGCAGCTTAGACCACAACTACGAGCAGTACTTC
TRBJ2-5 | NA | TRBD1 | TRBV9 | CASSVKAGPGGAGETQYF | TGTGCCAGCAGCGTGAAGGCGGGCCCAGGGGGCGCTGGGGAGACCCAGTACTTC
TRBJ2-1 | NA | TRBD1 | TRBV6-6 | CASTAGTGVGNEQFF | TGTGCCAGCACCGCCGGGACAGGGGTAGGAAATGAGCAGTTCTTC
TRBJ2-5 | few | TRBD1 | TRBV7-2 | CASRTTGGKETQYF | TGTGCCAGCAGAACGACAGGGGGGAAAGAGACCCAGTACTTC
TRBJ1-4 | NA | NA | TRBV18 | CASSPEGRLFF | TGTGCCAGCTCACCAGAAGGGAGACTGTTTTTT
TRBJ2-1 | NA | TRBD1 | TRBV19 | CASSIVGRQGVLDEQFF | TGTGCCAGTAGTATTGTAGGGCGGCAGGGGGTTCTGGATGAGCAGTTCTTC
TRBJ2-7 | NA | TRBD2 | TRBV5-1 | CASSSRTSGGAFNYEQYF | TGCGCCAGCAGCTCCAGGACTAGCGGGGGGGCATTCAACTACGAGCAGTACTTC
TRBJ2-7 | NA | TRBD1 | TRBV6-1 | CASSERGTGYYEQYF | TGTGCCAGCAGTGAACGGGGGACAGGTTACTACGAGCAGTACTTC
TRBJ2-1 | NA | NA | TRBV24-1 | CATSSTGQNEQFF | TGTGCCACCAGCTCAACGGGACAAAATGAGCAGTTCTTC
TRBJ1-1 | NA | NA | TRBV29-1 | CSVQAAAEAFF | TGCAGCGTACAGGCGGCCGCTGAAGCTTTCTTT
TRBJ2-1 | NA | TRBD1 | TRBV7-2 | CASSPPWDRGHRRQFF | TGTGCCAGCAGCCCTCCGTGGGACAGGGGACATCGTCGGCAGTTCTTC
TRBJ1-1 | NA | NA | TRBV7-2 | CASSEFPSGFSTEAFF | TGTGCCAGCAGCGAATTCCCGTCAGGATTTAGCACTGAAGCTTTCTTT
TRBJ1-2 | NA | NA | TRBV18 | CASSPNRQNYGYTF | TGTGCCAGCTCACCAAACAGGCAGAACTATGGCTACACCTTC
TRBJ2-2 | NA | NA | TRBV7-9 | CASSLALSVHTGELFF | TGTGCCAGCAGCTTAGCGCTGAGCGTTCACACCGGGGAGCTGTTTTTT
TRBJ1-6 | NA | TRBD1 | TRBV5-6 | CASSGTGGSYNSPLHF | TGTGCCAGCAGCGGTACAGGGGGCAGCTATAATTCACCCCTCCACTTT
TRBJ2-7 | many | NA | TRBV11-1 | CASSLSLSGEQYF | TGTGCCAGCAGCTTAAGTTTGTCGGGCGAGCAGTACTTC
TRBJ2-3 | once | TRBD2 | TRBV7-8 | CASTTPGGGGFATQYF | TGTGCCAGCACCACTCCGGGGGGGGGCGGTTTCGCTACGCAGTATTTT
TRBJ2-3 | NA | TRBD2 | TRBV28 | CASSFSGMSTDTQYF | TGTGCCAGCAGTTTTAGCGGGATGTCGACAGATACGCAGTATTTT
TRBJ2-3 | NA | TRBD1 | TRBV10-3 | CAISPTGGSTDTQYF | TGTGCCATCAGTCCGACAGGGGGTAGCACAGATACGCAGTATTTT
TRBJ2-7 | NA | TRBD1 | TRBV7-9 | CASSLVGDREVYEQYF | TGTGCCAGCAGCTTAGTTGGGGACAGGGAAGTTTACGAGCAGTACTTC
TRBJ2-3 | NA | TRBD2 | TRBV10-1 | CASSESSGGMGDTQYF | TGCGCCAGCAGTGAGTCGTCCGGGGGGATGGGGGATACGCAGTATTTT
TRBJ2-6 | NA | TRBD1 | TRBV18 | CASSRDSYSGANVLTF | TGTGCCAGCTCACGGGACAGCTACTCTGGGGCCAACGTCCTGACTTTC
TRBJ1-5 | NA | TRBD1 | TRBV19 | CASIQGGSNQPQHF | TGTGCCAGTATACAGGGGGGGAGCAATCAGCCCCAGCATTTT
TRBJ1-2 | few | TRBD1 | TRBV5-1 | CASSIGQGPYGYTF | TGCGCCAGCAGCATAGGACAGGGCCCCTATGGCTACACCTTC
TRBJ1-1 | NA | TRBD1 | TRBV19 | CASTRRRQGMKMNTEAFF | TGTGCCAGTACCCGCCGCCGACAGGGCATGAAGATGAACACTGAAGCTTTCTTT
TRBJ1-2 | NA | NA | TRBV5-1 | CASSPRTANGYTF | TGCGCCAGCAGCCCCCGGACAGCAAATGGCTACACCTTC
TRBJ2-3 | NA | NA | TRBV20-1 | CSASLPGLDTQYF | TGCAGTGCTAGTCTACCAGGGTTAGATACGCAGTATTTT
TRBJ2-7 | NA | TRBD2 | TRBV18 | CASSPFHGGNEQYF | TGTGCCAGCTCACCCTTCCACGGGGGGAACGAGCAGTACTTC
TRBJ1-2 | NA | NA | TRBV30 | CAWRRGGRPSVMYGYTF | TGTGCCTGGAGACGCGGGGGTCGGCCGTCAGTGATGTATGGCTACACCTTC
TRBJ2-7 | few | TRBD2 | TRBV5-1 | CASSKAGVRYYEQYF | TGCGCCAGCAGCAAGGCGGGGGTCCGATACTACGAGCAGTACTTC
TRBJ2-7 | NA | TRBD2 | TRBV18 | CASSPGRAGEQYF | TGTGCCAGCTCGCCGGGGAGGGCCGGGGAGCAGTACTTC
TRBJ2-3 | NA | NA | TRBV12-3/TRBV12-4 | CASSFGGDTQYF | TGTGCCAGCAGTTTTGGAGGGGATACGCAGTATTTT
TRBJ1-2 | NA | NA | TRBV2 | CASNPGTNYGYTF | TGTGCCAGCAATCCAGGCACAAACTATGGCTACACCTTC
TRBJ2-5 | NA | TRBD2 | TRBV11-2 | CASSTRLADPQETQYF | TGTGCCAGCAGCACGAGACTAGCGGACCCACAAGAGACCCAGTACTTC
TRBJ2-7 | few | NA | TRBV12-3/TRBV12-4 | CASSSLSYEQYF | TGTGCCAGCAGTTCACTCTCCTACGAGCAGTACTTC
TRBJ2-7 | NA | TRBD1 | TRBV24-1 | CAPIHRDRAGEQYF | TGTGCCCCCATCCACCGGGACAGGGCTGGCGAGCAGTACTTC
TRBJ2-1 | once | TRBD1 | TRBV20-1 | CSASSDRSSTYYNEQFF | TGCAGTGCTAGTTCGGACAGGTCATCAACCTACTACAATGAGCAGTTCTTC
TRBJ2-7 | few | TRBD2 | TRBV7-9 | CASGTTYYEQYF | TGTGCCAGTGGGACTACCTACTACGAGCAGTACTTC
TRBJ1-1 | NA | NA | TRBV6-5 | CASSYQGWTTEAFF | TGTGCCAGCAGTTACCAGGGATGGACCACTGAAGCTTTCTTT
TRBJ1-2 | NA | TRBD1 | TRBV3-1/TRBV3-2 | CASSLGTGGGRGGYTF | TGTGCCAGCAGTCTAGGGACAGGTGGAGGGAGAGGAGGCTACACCTTC
TRBJ1-1 | NA | TRBD1 | TRBV7-9 | CATRGGTEAFF | TGTGCCACCAGGGGGGGCACTGAAGCTTTCTTT
TRBJ2-7 | few | NA | TRBV6-2/TRBV6-3 | CASSYSVSDYEQYF | TGTGCCAGCAGTTACTCGGTCAGTGACTACGAGCAGTACTTC
TRBJ1-2 | NA | TRBD1 | TRBV2 | CASRGTGLRGYTF | TGTGCCAGCAGGGGGACAGGTTTGAGAGGCTACACCTTC
TRBJ2-3 | NA | NA | TRBV5-4 | CASSFRGLTDTQYF | TGTGCCAGCAGCTTTAGGGGCTTGACAGATACGCAGTATTTT
TRBJ1-3 | NA | TRBD1 | TRBV2 | CASSFAGQGLGSIYF | TGTGCCAGCAGTTTTGCGGGACAGGGGTTGGGGTCCATATATTTT
TRBJ2-7 | few | NA | TRBV7-8 | CASSRGTSYEQYF | TGTGCCAGCAGCAGGGGGACCAGCTACGAGCAGTACTTC
TRBJ1-3 | once | TRBD1 | TRBV30 | CAWRSRGTGNGNTIYF | TGTGCCTGGAGGTCCAGGGGGACAGGCAATGGAAACACCATATATTTT